This T cell receptor beta chain was sequenced for a study of molecular identifiers for immune sequencing clone quantification. Per germline, CDR1 MNHEY and CDR2 SVGAGI. This CDR3 comprises 13 residues. The germline V and J ends were trimmed by 4 bases and 3 bases, with 7 bases remaining between them. In its sample, this clonotype was seen a few times. TCRdb re-called the PCR reads with MiXCR, one entry per CDR3 protein. In the table there are approximately 670,000 distinct CDR3 sequences, just under 20% of which are singletons. The sample taken for sequencing was naive CD8+ T cells from blood, with Jurkat cell RNA spiked in. As for subset: FACS-sorted CD8+CD4-CCR7+CD45RA+ naive T cells. This sequence originates from a human donor in good health. Some libraries in this study had Jurkat cell RNA spiked in. This sequence joins TRBV6-5 and TRBJ1-5, with D unclear. The CDR3 protein is CASSFTNNQPQHF. CDR3 DNA sequence: TGTGCCAGCAGTTTTACAAACAATCAGCCCCAGCATTTT.